The rows below give T cell receptor beta chains drawn from one sample of a study of beta chain features in type 1 diabetes. The table came from immunoSEQ multiplex PCR; TCRdb's copy has only in-frame clones and leaves some out. This sample has roughly 500,000 clones; approximately 31% occur once, and the top ten carry 0.06% to 0.07%. The sample comprised naive CD4+ T cells from blood. The receptors derive from a man aged 18 to 30 in good health. Both conserved end residues are part of each CDR3. Fields, in order: clone size, J gene, V gene, D gene, CDR3 protein, CDR3 DNA. The D gene is left open where the match is weak. Some rows have no size entry. The others give once, few or many, or a class for an expanded clone.

clone_size: few
j_call: TRBJ2-1
v_call: TRBV29-1
d_call: NA
cdr3_aa: CSVDLPMASYNEQFF
cdr3_nt: TGCAGCGTTGATTTGCCCATGGCCTCCTACAATGAGCAGTTCTTC

clone_size: few
j_call: TRBJ2-3
v_call: TRBV20-1
d_call: NA
cdr3_aa: CSARSTDTQYF
cdr3_nt: TGCAGTGCTCGAAGCACAGATACGCAGTATTTT

clone_size: few
j_call: TRBJ2-5
v_call: TRBV1
d_call: NA
cdr3_aa: CTSSQDATGGKETQYF
cdr3_nt: TGCACCAGCAGCCAAGATGCAACAGGGGGTAAAGAGACCCAGTACTTC

clone_size: few
j_call: TRBJ2-4
v_call: TRBV25-1
d_call: NA
cdr3_aa: CASSGTVKNIQYF
cdr3_nt: TGTGCCAGCAGTGGAACTGTAAAAAACATTCAGTACTTC

clone_size: NA
j_call: TRBJ2-6
v_call: TRBV11-3
d_call: NA
cdr3_aa: CASSPSTGRGANVLTF
cdr3_nt: TGTGCCAGCAGCCCCAGTACAGGGCGAGGGGCCAACGTCCTGACTTTC

clone_size: NA
j_call: TRBJ2-7
v_call: TRBV10-3
d_call: TRBD1
cdr3_aa: CAISEGQGAYEQYF
cdr3_nt: TGTGCCATCAGTGAGGGACAGGGGGCCTACGAGCAGTACTTC

clone_size: NA
j_call: TRBJ2-1
v_call: TRBV7-9
d_call: NA
cdr3_aa: CASSPKPGGTNNEQFF
cdr3_nt: TGTGCCAGCAGCCCCAAACCAGGTGGGACGAACAATGAGCAGTTCTTC

clone_size: NA
j_call: TRBJ2-4
v_call: TRBV28
d_call: TRBD1
cdr3_aa: CATAGGPRAKNIQYF
cdr3_nt: TGTGCCACCGCAGGGGGCCCTAGAGCCAAAAACATTCAGTACTTC

clone_size: few
j_call: TRBJ1-2
v_call: TRBV7-9
d_call: NA
cdr3_aa: CASSLHAGRYGYTF
cdr3_nt: TGTGCCAGCAGCTTACATGCAGGGCGATATGGCTACACCTTC

clone_size: few
j_call: TRBJ2-7
v_call: TRBV15
d_call: TRBD1
cdr3_aa: CATSPRGDRSSYEQYF
cdr3_nt: TGTGCCACCAGCCCACGAGGGGACAGGAGCTCCTACGAGCAGTACTTC

clone_size: NA
j_call: TRBJ2-5
v_call: TRBV20-1
d_call: NA
cdr3_aa: CSARAVETQYF
cdr3_nt: TGCAGTGCTAGAGCCGTGGAGACCCAGTACTTC

clone_size: few
j_call: TRBJ2-1
v_call: TRBV6-6
d_call: NA
cdr3_aa: CASTPDPSVPEQFF
cdr3_nt: TGTGCCAGCACGCCGGACCCCTCTGTCCCTGAGCAGTTCTTC

clone_size: few
j_call: TRBJ1-2
v_call: TRBV19
d_call: NA
cdr3_aa: CASSQGNGYTF
cdr3_nt: TGTGCCAGTAGTCAGGGAAATGGCTACACCTTC

clone_size: NA
j_call: TRBJ1-2
v_call: TRBV6-4
d_call: NA
cdr3_aa: CASRMTEGYTF
cdr3_nt: TGTGCCAGCAGGATGACAGAAGGCTACACCTTC

clone_size: few
j_call: TRBJ1-3
v_call: TRBV29-1
d_call: NA
cdr3_aa: CSAQGLSGNTIYF
cdr3_nt: TGCAGCGCCCAGGGCCTCTCGGGAAACACCATATATTTT

clone_size: few
j_call: TRBJ2-5
v_call: TRBV15
d_call: NA
cdr3_aa: CATSRDLFETQYF
cdr3_nt: TGTGCCACCAGCAGAGATCTCTTCGAGACCCAGTACTTC

clone_size: NA
j_call: TRBJ2-5
v_call: TRBV18
d_call: NA
cdr3_aa: CASSPNGQETQYF
cdr3_nt: TGTGCCAGCTCACCGAACGGACAAGAGACCCAGTACTTC

clone_size: few
j_call: TRBJ1-1
v_call: TRBV25-1
d_call: TRBD1
cdr3_aa: CATRDRSNTEAFF
cdr3_nt: TGTGCCACCCGGGACAGATCTAACACTGAAGCTTTCTTT

clone_size: NA
j_call: TRBJ2-1
v_call: TRBV14
d_call: NA
cdr3_aa: CASSLYQAGVEQFF
cdr3_nt: TGTGCCAGCAGCCTTTACCAGGCGGGCGTTGAGCAGTTCTTC

clone_size: few
j_call: TRBJ2-6
v_call: TRBV29-1
d_call: NA
cdr3_aa: CSVGTAGANVLTF
cdr3_nt: TGCAGCGTTGGGACCGCTGGGGCCAACGTCCTGACTTTC

clone_size: NA
j_call: TRBJ2-5
v_call: TRBV30
d_call: TRBD2
cdr3_aa: CAWSTSGSRTQYF
cdr3_nt: TGTGCCTGGAGTACTAGCGGGAGCCGGACCCAGTACTTC

clone_size: few
j_call: TRBJ2-3
v_call: TRBV15
d_call: TRBD2
cdr3_aa: CATSSPGLAGVADTQYF
cdr3_nt: TGTGCCACCAGCAGTCCGGGACTAGCGGGAGTGGCGGATACGCAGTATTTT

clone_size: NA
j_call: TRBJ2-1
v_call: TRBV18
d_call: TRBD2
cdr3_aa: CASSPLAGGAYNEQFF
cdr3_nt: TGTGCCAGCTCACCTCTAGCGGGAGGGGCCTACAATGAGCAGTTCTTC

clone_size: NA
j_call: TRBJ2-3
v_call: TRBV4-3
d_call: TRBD2
cdr3_aa: CASSQEGLAGPLQTQYF
cdr3_nt: TGCGCCAGCAGCCAAGAAGGACTAGCGGGGCCTCTGCAGACGCAGTATTTT

clone_size: NA
j_call: TRBJ1-2
v_call: TRBV18
d_call: NA
cdr3_aa: CASSPQGNYGYTF
cdr3_nt: TGTGCCAGCTCCCCTCAGGGTAACTATGGCTACACCTTC

clone_size: NA
j_call: TRBJ2-7
v_call: TRBV14
d_call: NA
cdr3_aa: CASSQGETDRYEQYF
cdr3_nt: TGTGCCAGCAGCCAAGGCGAGACGGACAGATACGAGCAGTACTTC

clone_size: few
j_call: TRBJ2-3
v_call: TRBV19
d_call: NA
cdr3_aa: CASSPPGGTDTQYF
cdr3_nt: TGTGCCAGTAGTCCCCCCGGGGGCACAGATACGCAGTATTTT

clone_size: NA
j_call: TRBJ2-1
v_call: TRBV10-3
d_call: NA
cdr3_aa: CAISAGSGDNEQFF
cdr3_nt: TGTGCCATCAGTGCCGGGAGCGGCGACAATGAGCAGTTCTTC

clone_size: NA
j_call: TRBJ1-1
v_call: TRBV30
d_call: NA
cdr3_aa: CAWSVRHNTEAFF
cdr3_nt: TGTGCCTGGAGTGTAAGACATAACACTGAAGCTTTCTTT

clone_size: NA
j_call: TRBJ1-5
v_call: TRBV9
d_call: NA
cdr3_aa: CASSVGGGINQPQHF
cdr3_nt: TGTGCCAGCAGCGTAGGTGGGGGGATCAATCAGCCCCAGCATTTT

clone_size: few
j_call: TRBJ2-5
v_call: TRBV2
d_call: NA
cdr3_aa: CASRDNQETQYF
cdr3_nt: TGTGCCAGCAGAGACAACCAAGAGACCCAGTACTTC

clone_size: few
j_call: TRBJ2-1
v_call: TRBV30
d_call: NA
cdr3_aa: CAWSVRAPYNEQFF
cdr3_nt: TGTGCCTGGAGTGTCAGGGCGCCCTACAATGAGCAGTTCTTC

clone_size: NA
j_call: TRBJ2-4
v_call: TRBV10-3
d_call: NA
cdr3_aa: CATREAKNIQYF
cdr3_nt: TGTGCCACCCGCGAAGCCAAAAACATTCAGTACTTC

clone_size: few
j_call: TRBJ2-7
v_call: TRBV7-9
d_call: TRBD2
cdr3_aa: CACTASGGSYEQYF
cdr3_nt: TGTGCCTGCACGGCTAGCGGGGGTTCCTACGAGCAGTACTTC

clone_size: NA
j_call: TRBJ1-3
v_call: TRBV29-1
d_call: NA
cdr3_aa: CSVVVETNTIYF
cdr3_nt: TGCAGCGTGGTGGTGGAAACCAACACCATATATTTT

clone_size: NA
j_call: TRBJ1-1
v_call: TRBV29-1
d_call: NA
cdr3_aa: CSAGRMNTEAFF
cdr3_nt: TGCAGCGCCGGACGGATGAACACTGAAGCTTTCTTT

clone_size: NA
j_call: TRBJ2-1
v_call: TRBV7-2
d_call: TRBD2
cdr3_aa: CASTMTSGRDEQFF
cdr3_nt: TGTGCCAGCACCATGACTAGCGGGAGAGATGAGCAGTTCTTC

clone_size: NA
j_call: TRBJ1-2
v_call: TRBV7-9
d_call: NA
cdr3_aa: CASSLLSGYGYTF
cdr3_nt: TGTGCCAGCAGCTTGTTGTCGGGGTATGGCTACACCTTC

clone_size: few
j_call: TRBJ2-3
v_call: TRBV9
d_call: TRBD2
cdr3_aa: CASSVTPAGGSDTQYF
cdr3_nt: TGTGCCAGCAGCGTCACCCCAGCGGGAGGTTCAGATACGCAGTATTTT

clone_size: few
j_call: TRBJ2-5
v_call: TRBV7-9
d_call: TRBD1
cdr3_aa: CASSPYRGAETQYF
cdr3_nt: TGTGCCAGCAGCCCATACAGGGGTGCAGAGACCCAGTACTTC